This T cell receptor (beta chain) appears in the sequencing data of a study of blood T cell repertoires in COVID-19. Whole-study context: The United States, Italy and Spain supplied acute and convalescent COVID-19 samples. PBMCs, B-cell-depleted T cells, or T cells were the source of the cDNA or gDNA that made up the material.

The CDR3 covers 13 residues. V lost 6 bases and J lost 4; bases outside the gene matches: 3. In the original analysis: Reference gene primer amplification gave estimated nucleated cell counts. Assay used: immunoSEQ multiplex PCR; TCRdb lists only in-frame clones, some missing. The V and J calls and clone size come from that table; D and trimming were worked out from the DNA. Found here are 200,000 or so clones, roughly four fifths of them singletons; the top ten hold 6.9%. The receptor was derived from a human donor with acute or convalescent COVID-19. The donor label of this sample is uncertain. V and J are TRBV12-3 or TRBV12-4 and TRBJ1-5, with 7 nucleotides matching TRBD1. Sequencing was carried out using peripheral blood. For the CDR3, the DNA is TGTGCCAGCAGGGACAGGAGAAATCAGCCCCAGCATTTT. Translated, it gives CASRDRRNQPQHF.